These 20 T cell receptor beta chains share one sample of origin, sequenced in a study of vaccination and CD4 T cells after COVID-19. Their recognized antigens are unknown. The treatment is: roughly ten-day PBMC culture with coronavirus spike peptide pools or control peptides (ViraFEST assay). These CD4+ T cells came from an unexposed donor, sampled before the COVID-19 pandemic (2011-2018). Cultured CD4+ T cell DNA underwent sequencing with the Oncomine TCR Beta short-read assay. One entry per CDR3 protein results from TCRdb running MiXCR on the PCR reads. The data contain about 5,700 distinct CDR3 sequences, 27% of them singletons. The specimen was CD4+ T cells from blood, cultured in vitro. The receptors stem from a human donor in good health.

The chain is built from TRBV6-5 and TRBJ2-7; weak D call: TRBD1 (6 bases). This CDR3 spans 14 amino acids. Germline V gene sequence: CDR1 MNHEY, CDR2 SVGAGI. With 2 bases removed from V and 4 bases from J, the gap between germline ends came to 12 bases. Here the CDR3 DNA reads TGTGCCAGCAGTTACGGGACACGGTCATACGAGCAGTACTTC. This gives the protein CASSYGTRSYEQYF.

This clonotype was counted only a few times. The genes are TRBV10-3 and TRBJ2-7, with D possibly TRBD2 on 6 matching bases. The CDR3 is made up of 14 amino acids. Trimming cost V 10 bases and J 2 bases, with 18 bases left between them. Per germline, CDR1 ENHRY and CDR2 SYGVKD. The chain's CDR3 is CATSPGTSTYEQYF. CDR3 DNA: TGTGCCACATCCCCCGGGACTTCAACCTACGAGCAGTACTTC.

To note about this clonotype: A junction end diverges from the germline sequence, so it may reflect a read error. This rearrangement joins TRBV2 to TRBJ2-7; 11 bases align to TRBD1. The germline gives CDR1 SNHLY, CDR2 FYNNEI. The CDR3 is made up of 15 amino acids. CDR3: CASSPPGQGDYEQYF. The CDR3 DNA reads TGTGCCAGCAGCCCTCCGGGACAGGGGGACTACGAGCAGTATTTC.

The chain links TRBV19 to TRBJ2-5; D not certain. The CDR3 consists of 11 residues. The V end lost 3 bases, the J end lost 4 bases, and 3 bases lay between the germline ends. The germline V gene encodes CDR1 LNHDA and CDR2 SQIVND (reference sequence). The CDR3 sequence: CASSMGETQYF. Here the CDR3 DNA reads TGTGCCAGTAGTATGGGAGAGACCCAGTACTTC.

The V and J genes are TRBV6-4 and TRBJ2-1; D is unresolved. This CDR3 comprises 14 residues. Looked up from germline, CDR1 is MRHNA and CDR2 is SNTAGT. The V end lost 4 bases, the J end lost 8 bases, and 15 bases lay between the germline ends. The CDR3 region is CASSAGGHTDEQFF. Here the CDR3 DNA reads TGTGCCAGCAGTGCCGGCGGCCACACGGATGAGCAGTTCTTC.

This clonotype was detected only a few times. The gene calls are TRBV6-5 and TRBJ1-1; TRBD1 is a possible D gene (5 bases). The length of the CDR3 is 14 residues. Germline V gene sequence: CDR1 MNHEY, CDR2 SVGAGI. V shed 0 bases and J shed 4 bases, with 9 bases lying between them. The CDR3 loop is CASSYSGGGTEAFF. CDR3 nucleotides: TGTGCCAGCAGTTACTCGGGGGGTGGCACTGAAGCTTTCTTT.

This clonotype has just a few counts. This rearrangement joins TRBV18 to TRBJ1-1; D remains ambiguous. The germline CDR1 and CDR2 sequences are KGHSH and LQKENI. V lost 2 bases and J lost 6, with 13 bases in between. This CDR3 has 14 amino acids. The CDR3 here is CASSPRSGSSEAFF. CDR3 sequence (DNA): TGTGCCAGCTCACCAAGGTCGGGGAGCTCTGAAGCTTTCTTT. The full variable domain, with the rest looked up from reference TRBV18 and TRBJ1-1, is NAGVMQNPRHLVRRRGQEARLRCSPMKGHSHVYWYRQLPEEGLKFMVYLQKENIIDESGMPKERFSAEFPKEGPSILRIQQVVRGDSAAYFCASSPRSGSSEAFFGQGTRLTVV.

The V gene is TRBV6-1, the J gene TRBJ1-2; D not resolved. Trimming removed 5 bases at V and 8 bases at J, with 15 bases between. Germline V gene lookup returns CDR1 MNHNS and CDR2 SASEGT. The CDR3 runs to 13 residues. CDR3 region: CASSTPVVAGYTF. CDR3 nucleotides: TGTGCCAGCAGTACCCCCGTAGTAGCGGGCTACACCTTC.

This chain's CDR3 is CASSFEAPTEAFF. DNA of the CDR3: TGCGCCAGCAGCTTCGAGGCTCCCACTGAAGCTTTCTTT. This sequence joins TRBV5-1 and TRBJ1-1, with D uncertain. CDR3 length: 13 amino acids. V was pared by 2 bases and J by 4 bases, with 9 bases between. The V gene's germline CDR1 is SGHRS and CDR2 YFSETQ.

About this clonotype itself: A much larger clone lies a single base off, so this may be a read error. Given the absence of the conserved phenylalanine or tryptophan at the CDR3 end, a read error is likely. The chain employs TRBV15 and TRBJ2-5; D not certain. Per germline, CDR1 LNHNV and CDR2 YYDKDF (reference sequence). Trimming shortened V by 0 bases and J by 4 bases, and 12 bases separated the two germline ends. CDR3 length: 15 residues. CDR3 sequence (DNA): TGTGCCACCAGCAGAGATCGGGCCCCCTCAGAGACCCAGTACTAC. Translation: CATSRDRAPSETQYY.

A few counts support this clonotype. The genes are TRBV5-1 and TRBJ2-7; D not certain. The germline V and J ends were trimmed by 5 bases and 0 bases, with 6 bases remaining between them. This CDR3 spans 12 amino acids. Germline V gene data show CDR1 as SGHRS and CDR2 as YFSETQ. The CDR3: CASRASSYEQYF. DNA of the CDR3: TGCGCCAGCAGGGCCAGCTCCTACGAGCAGTACTTC.

This clonotype rates as medium-sized (0.01 to 0.1%). The V and J genes are TRBV6-1 and TRBJ1-5, with a weak D call TRBD1 (5 bases). The germline V gene encodes CDR1 MNHNS and CDR2 SASEGT. The CDR3 runs to 12 residues. The V gene lost 8 bases and the J gene lost 6 bases, with 11 bases spanning the gap. CDR3 sequence: CASRDLPQPQHF. The CDR3 DNA reads as TGTGCCAGCCGGGACCTCCCTCAGCCCCAGCATTTT.

By share, this clonotype ranks as medium-sized (0.01 to 0.1%). The chain couples TRBV27 to TRBJ1-5; 9 nucleotides line up with TRBD1. Germline assignment: CDR1 MNHEY and CDR2 SMNVEV (reference sequence). The J segment lost 4 bases and the V segment lost 5 bases, leaving 3 bases of the junction unmatched. The CDR3 contains 14 residues. In DNA, the CDR3 is TGTGCCAGCAGTGCCGGGACAGGGAATCAGCCCCAGCATTTT. This gives the protein CASSAGTGNQPQHF.

This clonotype has only a few counts. J is TRBJ1-2 and V is TRBV10-3, with 7 bases identical to TRBD1. CDR1 is ENHRY, CDR2 SYGVKD, per germline. This CDR3 has 13 amino acids. Unmatched junction bases numbered 9, after V lost 10 bases and J lost 4 bases. The CDR3 loop is CATTGEGGYGYTF. The CDR3, as DNA: TGTGCCACTACAGGGGAAGGGGGCTATGGCTACACCTTC.

The chain combines TRBV7-8 with TRBJ2-7; 7 bases match TRBD2. The germline V gene has CDR1 SGHVS and CDR2 FQNEAQ. After removal of 4 bases from V and 2 bases from J, the junction contained 5 bases not matched to a gene. The CDR3 has 14 amino acids. The CDR3 sequence: CASSSSGGPYEQYF. CDR3 DNA sequence: TGTGCCAGCAGCTCTTCGGGGGGACCCTACGAGCAGTACTTC.

The chain combines TRBV5-4 with TRBJ1-2; D not resolved. Trimming removed 1 base at V and 8 bases at J, with 12 bases between. The CDR3 runs 13 residues. Germline lookup yields CDR1 SGHNT and CDR2 YYREEE (reference sequence). The CDR3: CASSLSGNGGYTF. In DNA form, the CDR3 reads TGTGCCAGCAGCTTGTCCGGAAATGGAGGCTACACCTTC.

This chain links TRBV5-8 with TRBJ2-6; tentative D call: TRBD1 (6 bases). V was pared by 6 bases and J by 2 bases, with 12 bases between. Germline assignment: CDR1 SGHTS and CDR2 YDEGEE. The CDR3 extends over 15 amino acids. The CDR3 protein is CASTQQGTGANVLTF. CDR3 nucleotides: TGTGCCAGCACCCAGCAGGGGACTGGGGCCAACGTCCTGACTTTC.

The chain employs TRBV11-2 and TRBJ1-1; possible D gene TRBD1, 6 bases. The V gene lost 1 base and the J gene lost 1 base, with 10 bases spanning the gap. Germline V gene sequence: CDR1 SGHAT, CDR2 FQNNGV. CDR3 length: 15 residues. CDR3 sequence: CASSLVATGNTEAFF. As DNA, the CDR3 is TGTGCCAGCAGCTTAGTCGCGACAGGGAACACTGAAGCTTTCTTT.

This clonotype showed up just a few times. V usage is TRBV7-2 and J usage is TRBJ1-6; D uncertain. The CDR3 has 12 amino acids. Germline lookup yields CDR1 SGHTA and CDR2 FQGNSA. The V end was cut by 3 bases, the J end by 8 bases, with 5 bases between. The CDR3 here is CASSFIYSPLHF. For the CDR3, the DNA is TGTGCCAGCAGCTTTATCTATTCACCCCTCCACTTT.

The V call is TRBV5-1, the J call TRBJ1-2; D is undetermined. Looked up from germline, CDR1 is SGHRS and CDR2 is YFSETQ. With 9 bases removed from V and 7 bases from J, the gap between germline ends came to 22 bases. The CDR3 is 14 amino acids. The CDR3 here is CATQTTSADGGYTF. As DNA, the CDR3 is TGCGCCACTCAGACGACCTCCGCAGATGGTGGCTACACCTTC.